The entry below gives a single T cell receptor (beta chain) sequence along with its context. What it binds is unknown. The CDR3 consists of 14 residues. The V gene lost 5 bases and the J gene lost 3 bases, with 12 bases spanning the gap. Germline V lookup: CDR1 MNHNY, CDR2 SVGAGI (reference sequence). The sample originates from a study of CD8+ T cells in alopecia areata. Study findings and constraints: In scalp samples, resident alphabeta T cells of normal skin are also sequenced. Sharing of TCR sequences between patients (possibly for HLA-related reasons) was less clear than in mice. Clonality was higher in lesional than normal scalp, especially in alopecia totalis/universalis.

Once RNA had been extracted, it was reverse transcribed into cDNA to act as the sequencing template. The protocol was immunoSEQ multiplex PCR, while the TCRdb copy is restricted to in-frame clones and leaves out a portion. The sample shows 140,000 to 150,000 clones, approximately 50% of them seen only once. Sample: CD4+ T cells sorted from blood, taken at week 0. V usage is TRBV6-6 and J usage is TRBJ2-3; either TRBD1 or TRBD2 may fit D (5 bases each). This clonotype was obtained from a human donor with alopecia areata. The CDR3 nucleotides are TGTGCCAGCAGTCCCTCATGGGGGACAGATACGCAGTATTTT. Its protein is CASSPSWGTDTQYF.